The source of this T cell receptor (beta chain) is a study of T cell responses to AZD1222 COVID-19 vaccine. Study information: Investigators merged groups given second doses at roughly 4 or roughly 12 weeks. General study points: Dominant CD4 TCR responses targeted spike regions 160-218 and 743-854.

Sequenced by immunoSEQ multiplex PCR; TCRdb stores in-frame clones only, minus some. The table has fewer than 110,000 clones, about 90% seen once. A word on this clone: No antigen is known for it.

The CDR3 consists of 17 residues. Trimming took 2 bases from V and 4 from J, leaving 18 bases between them. In germline, CDR1 is SGHAT, CDR2 FQNNGV. V usage is TRBV11-2 and J usage is TRBJ1-3; D may be TRBD1 (6 bases). This material consisted of peripheral blood, taken on day 0 of AZD1222 vaccination. This TCR came from an adult in good health. The CDR3 sequence is CASSLTTGTLNGNTIYF. The CDR3 DNA reads TGTGCCAGCAGCTTAACAACCGGGACACTTAACGGAAACACCATATATTTT.